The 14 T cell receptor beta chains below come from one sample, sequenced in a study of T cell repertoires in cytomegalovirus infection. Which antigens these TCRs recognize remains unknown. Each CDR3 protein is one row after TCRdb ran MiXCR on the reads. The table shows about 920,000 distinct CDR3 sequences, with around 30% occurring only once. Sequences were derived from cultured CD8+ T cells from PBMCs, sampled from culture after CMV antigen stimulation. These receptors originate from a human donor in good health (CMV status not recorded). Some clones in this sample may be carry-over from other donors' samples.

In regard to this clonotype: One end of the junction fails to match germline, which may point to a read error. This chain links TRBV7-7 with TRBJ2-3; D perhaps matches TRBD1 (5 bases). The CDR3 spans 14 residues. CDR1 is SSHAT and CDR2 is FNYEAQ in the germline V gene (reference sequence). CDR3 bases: TGTGCTAGCAGCTTAGGGGCTACCACAGATACGCGGTATTTT. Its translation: CASSLGATTDTRYF.

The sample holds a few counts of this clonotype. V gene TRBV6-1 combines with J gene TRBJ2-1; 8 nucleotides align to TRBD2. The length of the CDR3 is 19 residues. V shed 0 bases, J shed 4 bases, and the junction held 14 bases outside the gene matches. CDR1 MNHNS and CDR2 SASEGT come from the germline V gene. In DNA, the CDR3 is TGTGCCAGCAGTGAAGCAATGGGCTTGGGGACTAGTCTATACAATGAGCAGTTCTTC. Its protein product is CASSEAMGLGTSLYNEQFF.

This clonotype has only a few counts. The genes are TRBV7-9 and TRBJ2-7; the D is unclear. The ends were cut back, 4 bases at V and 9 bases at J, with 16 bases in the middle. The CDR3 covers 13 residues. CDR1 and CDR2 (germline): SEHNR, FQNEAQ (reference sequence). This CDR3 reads CASSSRTSHAQYF. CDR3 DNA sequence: TGTGCCAGCAGCTCGAGGACCTCCCACGCGCAGTACTTC.

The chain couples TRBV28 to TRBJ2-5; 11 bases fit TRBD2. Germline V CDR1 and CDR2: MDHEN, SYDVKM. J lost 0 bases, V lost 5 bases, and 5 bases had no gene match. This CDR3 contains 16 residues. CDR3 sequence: CASSPGLAAYQETQYF. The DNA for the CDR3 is TGTGCCAGCAGTCCGGGACTAGCGGCGTACCAAGAGACCCAGTACTTC.

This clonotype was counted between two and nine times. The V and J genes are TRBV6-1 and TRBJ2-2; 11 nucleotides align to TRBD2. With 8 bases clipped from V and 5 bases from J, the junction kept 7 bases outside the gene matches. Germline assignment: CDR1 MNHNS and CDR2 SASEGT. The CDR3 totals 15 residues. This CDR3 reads CASFSGGAYTGELFF. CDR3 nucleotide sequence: TGTGCCAGCTTTAGCGGGGGGGCGTATACCGGGGAGCTGTTTTTT.

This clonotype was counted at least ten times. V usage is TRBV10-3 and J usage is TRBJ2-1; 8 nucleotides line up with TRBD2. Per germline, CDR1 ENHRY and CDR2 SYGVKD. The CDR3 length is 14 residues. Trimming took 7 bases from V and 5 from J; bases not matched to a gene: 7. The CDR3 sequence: CAIKGSGGNNEQFF. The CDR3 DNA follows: TGTGCCATCAAAGGAAGCGGGGGAAACAATGAGCAGTTCTTC.

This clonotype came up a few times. CDR3 DNA sequence: TGTGCCAGCAGCCACACTACTCTCCTATCCGGGACAGCTGGCTGGGGCAATGAGCAGTTCTTC. This codes for CASSHTTLLSGTAGWGNEQFF. The gene calls are TRBV5-5 and TRBJ2-1, with 7 bases lining up with TRBD1. The CDR3 loop spans 21 amino acids. CDR1 and CDR2 from the germline V gene are SGHKS and YYEKEE (reference sequence). Trimming removed 4 bases from V and 6 bases from J; junction bases left unmatched: 28. Together with reference TRBV5-5 and TRBJ2-1, the CDR3 gives the full variable domain: DAGVTQSPTHLIKTRGQQVTLRCSPISGHKSVSWYQQVLGQGPQFIFQYYEKEERGRGNFPDRFSARQFPNYSSELNVNALLLGDSALYLCASSHTTLLSGTAGWGNEQFFGPGTRLTVL.

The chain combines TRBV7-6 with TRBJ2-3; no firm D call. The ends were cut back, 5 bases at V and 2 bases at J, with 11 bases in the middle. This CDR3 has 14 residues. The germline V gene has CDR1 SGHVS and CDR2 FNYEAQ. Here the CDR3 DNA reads TGTGCCAGCAGCGGAAGGGAATTCACAGATACGCAGTATTTT. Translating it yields CASSGREFTDTQYF.

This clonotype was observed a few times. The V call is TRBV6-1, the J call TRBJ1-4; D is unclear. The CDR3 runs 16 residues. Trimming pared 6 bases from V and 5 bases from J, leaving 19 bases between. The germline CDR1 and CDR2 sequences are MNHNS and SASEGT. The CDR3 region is CASSEEDEVTNEKLFF. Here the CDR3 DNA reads TGTGCCAGCAGCGAGGAGGACGAGGTCACCAATGAAAAACTGTTTTTT.

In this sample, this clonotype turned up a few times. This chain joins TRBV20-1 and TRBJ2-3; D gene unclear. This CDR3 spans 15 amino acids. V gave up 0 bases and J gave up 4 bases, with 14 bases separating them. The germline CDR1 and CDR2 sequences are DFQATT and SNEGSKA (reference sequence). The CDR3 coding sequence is TGCAGTGCTAGAGAAAACCAGTGGGCGGCAGATACGCAGTATTTT. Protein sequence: CSARENQWAADTQYF.

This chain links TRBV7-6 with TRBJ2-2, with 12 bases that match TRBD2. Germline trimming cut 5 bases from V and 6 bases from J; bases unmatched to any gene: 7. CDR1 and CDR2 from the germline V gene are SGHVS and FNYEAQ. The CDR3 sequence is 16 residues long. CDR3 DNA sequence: TGTGCCAGCAGCGATGGACTAGCGGGGTTACCCGGGGAGCTGTTTTTT. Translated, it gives CASSDGLAGLPGELFF.

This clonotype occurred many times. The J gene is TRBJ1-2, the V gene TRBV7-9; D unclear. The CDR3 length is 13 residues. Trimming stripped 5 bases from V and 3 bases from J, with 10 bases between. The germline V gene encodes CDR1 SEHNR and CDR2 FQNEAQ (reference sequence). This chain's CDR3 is CASSGQWYYGYTF. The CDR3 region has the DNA TGTGCCAGCAGCGGGCAGTGGTACTATGGCTACACCTTC.

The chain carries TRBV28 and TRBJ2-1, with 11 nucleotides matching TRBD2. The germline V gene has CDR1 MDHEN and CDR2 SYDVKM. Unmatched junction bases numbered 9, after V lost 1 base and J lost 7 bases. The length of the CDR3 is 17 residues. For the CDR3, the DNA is TGTGCCAGCAGTTTATCCCACTGGACTAGCGGGCTAAATGAGCAGTTCTTC. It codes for CASSLSHWTSGLNEQFF.

In nucleotides, the CDR3 is TGTGCCAGCAGTTTCTCGGGGCGGACACTGGACACTGAAGCTTTCTTT. This encodes CASSFSGRTLDTEAFF. The rearrangement links TRBV12-3 or TRBV12-4 to TRBJ1-1; the D gene is possibly TRBD1 (5 bases). The V gene lost 3 bases and the J gene lost 3 bases, with 17 bases spanning the gap. This CDR3 contains 16 residues.